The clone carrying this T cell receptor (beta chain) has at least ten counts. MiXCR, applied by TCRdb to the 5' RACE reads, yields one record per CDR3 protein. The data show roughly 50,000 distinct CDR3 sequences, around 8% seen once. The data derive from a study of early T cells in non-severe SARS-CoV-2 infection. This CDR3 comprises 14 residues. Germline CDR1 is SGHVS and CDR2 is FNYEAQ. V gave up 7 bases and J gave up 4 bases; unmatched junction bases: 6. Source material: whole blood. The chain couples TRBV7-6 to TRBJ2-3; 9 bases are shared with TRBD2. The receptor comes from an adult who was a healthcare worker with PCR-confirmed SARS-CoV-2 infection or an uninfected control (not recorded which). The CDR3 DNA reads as TGTGCCAGCATGGGCGGGAGGGACGCAGATACGCAGTATTTT. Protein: CASMGGRDADTQYF.